Presented here are 19 T cell receptor beta chains from one specimen sequenced in a study of blood T cell repertoires in COVID-19. Using immunoSEQ multiplex PCR, the repertoire was profiled, and TCRdb retains in-frame clones only, with some absent. In the table there are 50,000 to 65,000 clones, about four fifths of which are singletons. The sequencing input was peripheral blood. These receptors were obtained from a man aged 55 to 70 with COVID-19, enrolled during active disease.

This rearrangement joins TRBV19 to TRBJ2-2; 9 nucleotides line up with TRBD1. The CDR3 totals 14 residues. After removal of 5 bases from V and 5 bases from J, the junction contained 3 bases not matched to a gene. CDR1 LNHDA and CDR2 SQIVND come from the germline V gene (reference sequence). The CDR3 DNA follows: TGTGCCAGTAGTGCACAGGGGGCTACCGGGGAGCTGTTTTTT. Amino acids: CASSAQGATGELFF. The full variable domain, in which reference TRBV19 and TRBJ2-2 provide the parts outside the CDR3, is DGGITQSPKYLFRKEGQNVTLSCEQNLNHDAMYWYRQDPGQGLRLIYYSQIVNDFQKGDIAEGYSVSREKKESFPLTVTSAQKNPTAFYLCASSAQGATGELFFGEGSRLTVL.

The rearrangement uses TRBV24-1 and TRBJ2-3, with 7 bases fitting TRBD1. CDR3 length equals 17 residues. CDR1 and CDR2 from the germline V gene are KGHDR and SFDVKD. V shed 3 bases and J 3 bases; nucleotides not matched to a gene: 11. This CDR3 is CATSDDAYRGGTDTQYF. The CDR3 DNA reads TGTGCCACCAGTGATGACGCCTACAGGGGTGGGACAGATACGCAGTATTTT.

The rearrangement joins TRBV7-9 to TRBJ2-7, with 9 positions matching TRBD1. CDR1 is SEHNR and CDR2 is FQNEAQ in the germline V gene (reference sequence). The CDR3 extends over 15 amino acids. V shed 5 bases, J shed 3 bases, and the junction held 8 bases outside the gene matches. CDR3: CASSLDRGRIYEQYF. Here the CDR3 DNA reads TGTGCCAGCAGCCTGGACAGGGGAAGGATCTACGAGCAGTACTTC.

The V call is TRBV9, the J call TRBJ1-2; 11 nucleotides match TRBD1. Unmatched junction bases numbered 9, after V lost 4 bases and J lost 1 base. This CDR3 has 17 amino acids. Germline V gives CDR1 SGDLS, CDR2 YYNGEE. This CDR3 reads CASSLGQGVGVNYGYTF. CDR3 coding DNA: TGTGCCAGCAGCTTGGGACAGGGGGTTGGCGTTAACTATGGCTACACCTTC.

The V gene is TRBV6-5, the J gene TRBJ1-1, with 11 bases that match TRBD1. CDR3 length equals 14 residues. CDR1 and CDR2 (germline): MNHEY, SVGAGI. Trimming took 5 bases from V and 6 from J; bases not matched to a gene: 5. In nucleotides, the CDR3 is TGTGCCAGCAGTCCCAGGGACAGGGGGGCTGAAGCTTTCTTT. It yields the protein CASSPRDRGAEAFF.

This rearrangement joins TRBV24-1 to TRBJ1-2; tentatively, D is TRBD1 (6 bases). Germline lookup yields CDR1 KGHDR and CDR2 SFDVKD. The CDR3 contains 13 residues. V was cut by 4 bases and J by 8 bases, with 13 bases left in between. Written as DNA, the CDR3 is TGTGCCACCAGTGACAGGGGTTCTTTCGGCTACACCTTC. Its translation: CATSDRGSFGYTF.

The V call is TRBV18, the J call TRBJ1-2, with 8 bases fitting TRBD1. The trim removed 4 bases at V and 4 bases at J, leaving 14 bases unmatched. The CDR3 sequence is 17 residues long. Germline CDR1 is KGHSH and CDR2 is LQKENI. CDR3 residues: CASSLGTGSPALYGYTF. CDR3 sequence (DNA): TGTGCCAGCTCACTTGGGACAGGCTCTCCCGCCCTCTATGGCTACACCTTC.

The V and J genes are TRBV5-4 and TRBJ2-7; 8 bases are a match to TRBD2. The CDR3 has 14 residues. Unmatched junction bases numbered 5, after V lost 4 bases and J lost 2 bases. CDR1 and CDR2 (germline): SGHNT, YYREEE (reference sequence). CDR3 amino acids: CASSPGLGTYEQYF. DNA of the CDR3: TGTGCCAGCAGCCCGGGACTAGGAACCTACGAGCAGTACTTC. Full variable domain (rest looked up from reference TRBV5-4 and TRBJ2-7): ETGVTQSPTHLIKTRGQQVTLRCSSQSGHNTVSWYQQALGQGPQFIFQYYREEENGRGNFPPRFSGLQFPNYSSELNVNALELDDSALYLCASSPGLGTYEQYFGPGTRLTVT.

This chain uses TRBV3-1 (or the pseudogene TRBV3-2) with TRBJ1-2; D gene ambiguous. V gave up 3 bases and J gave up 8 bases, with 13 bases separating them. This CDR3 comprises 13 residues. The germline CDR1 and CDR2 sequences are LGHDT and YNNKEL (reference sequence). The CDR3: CASSQESPGGYTF. The CDR3 nucleotides are TGTGCCAGCAGCCAGGAGAGTCCCGGAGGCTACACCTTC.

V gene TRBV11-2 combines with J gene TRBJ1-1, with 8 bases lining up with TRBD1. The V and J ends lost 7 bases and 5 bases, in that order; junction bases with no gene match: 6. The CDR3 is 13 amino acids. Germline CDR1 and CDR2: SGHAT and FQNNGV. The CDR3 sequence: CASKAGGWTEAFF. DNA for the CDR3: TGTGCCAGCAAAGCAGGGGGCTGGACTGAAGCTTTCTTT.

The genes are TRBV29-1 and TRBJ2-7, with a possible D match to TRBD1 (5 bases). In germline, CDR1 is SQVTM, CDR2 ANQGSEA. Trimming left V 4 bases short and J 5 bases short, with 15 bases between. The CDR3 covers 13 residues. In DNA form, the CDR3 reads TGCAGCGTTGTTGGGCAGGGATTTGACGAGCAGTACTTC. Translated, it gives CSVVGQGFDEQYF.

V usage is TRBV2 and J usage is TRBJ1-1; 10 positions agree with TRBD1. This CDR3 is 11 amino acids long. The ends lost 11 bases at V and 3 bases at J; junction bases unmatched: 0. Germline V gene lookup returns CDR1 SNHLY and CDR2 FYNNEI. The chain's CDR3 is CAGQGDTEAFF. The DNA of the CDR3 is TGTGCCGGACAGGGGGACACTGAAGCTTTCTTT.

The rearrangement uses TRBV19 and TRBJ2-5, with a weak D call TRBD1 (5 bases). This CDR3 is built from 13 residues. Germline lookup yields CDR1 LNHDA and CDR2 SQIVND (reference sequence). V was shortened by 5 bases and J by 3 bases, with 10 bases between the two germline ends. The CDR3: CASSDRWEETQYF. In DNA, the CDR3 is TGTGCCAGTAGTGACAGATGGGAAGAGACCCAGTACTTC.

The V call is TRBV2, the J call TRBJ1-6, with D possibly being TRBD1 (6 bases). V was pared by 7 bases and J by 5 bases, with 12 bases between. The CDR3 has 14 amino acids. The germline V gene has CDR1 SNHLY and CDR2 FYNNEI. The CDR3 reads CASTRTVNNSPLHF. DNA of the CDR3: TGTGCCAGCACCCGGACAGTAAATAATTCACCCCTCCACTTT.

This chain uses TRBV19 with TRBJ1-5; 7 bases line up with TRBD1. V lost 11 bases and J lost 7; bases outside the gene matches: 8. The V gene's germline CDR1 is LNHDA and CDR2 SQIVND (reference sequence). CDR3 length: 12 residues. The CDR3 loop reads CAVDRVRQPQHF. The CDR3 DNA sequence: TGTGCCGTTGACAGGGTGCGGCAGCCCCAGCATTTT.

This clone came up a few times. The chain is built from TRBV29-1 and TRBJ2-1; D unresolved. The CDR3 length is 15 residues. V was pared by 4 bases and J by 4 bases, with 17 bases between. Germline CDR1 and CDR2: SQVTM and ANQGSEA. CDR3 sequence: CSVGGLALEYNEQFF. In DNA form, the CDR3 reads TGCAGCGTTGGAGGCTTGGCGCTCGAGTACAATGAGCAGTTCTTC.

This clone turned up a few times. The V gene is TRBV5-6, the J gene TRBJ2-5; D possibly corresponds to TRBD2 (6 bases). CDR1 and CDR2 from the germline V gene are SGHDT and YYEEEE. V lost 4 bases and J lost 3, with 13 bases in between. The CDR3 spans 14 residues. The CDR3 DNA follows: TGTGCCAGCAGCCCCCGGGACTCCGAAGAGACCCAGTACTTC. Protein product: CASSPRDSEETQYF.

The chain uses TRBV5-1 and TRBJ2-7; 7 bases align to TRBD1. CDR3 size: 14 residues. From germline, CDR1 is SGHRS and CDR2 YFSETQ. J gave up 2 bases and V 4 bases, and 6 bases lay outside the gene matches. The CDR3 loop reads CASSPGQATYEQYF. CDR3 bases: TGCGCCAGCAGCCCCGGACAGGCGACCTACGAGCAGTACTTC.

In this sample, this clone turned up a few times. The chain recombines TRBV5-5 with TRBJ2-1, with 9 bases matching TRBD1. CDR1 and CDR2 (germline): SGHKS, YYEKEE (reference sequence). The J segment lost 9 bases and the V segment lost 0 bases, leaving 7 bases of the junction unmatched. The CDR3 covers 15 residues. The CDR3 region has the DNA TGTGCCAGCAGCTTGGGGGACAGGGTTTTAGGTGAGCAGTTCTTC. Amino acid sequence: CASSLGDRVLGEQFF. Drawing the rest from reference TRBV5-5 and TRBJ2-1, the complete variable domain is DAGVTQSPTHLIKTRGQQVTLRCSPISGHKSVSWYQQVLGQGPQFIFQYYEKEERGRGNFPDRFSARQFPNYSSELNVNALLLGDSALYLCASSLGDRVLGEQFFGPGTRLTVL.